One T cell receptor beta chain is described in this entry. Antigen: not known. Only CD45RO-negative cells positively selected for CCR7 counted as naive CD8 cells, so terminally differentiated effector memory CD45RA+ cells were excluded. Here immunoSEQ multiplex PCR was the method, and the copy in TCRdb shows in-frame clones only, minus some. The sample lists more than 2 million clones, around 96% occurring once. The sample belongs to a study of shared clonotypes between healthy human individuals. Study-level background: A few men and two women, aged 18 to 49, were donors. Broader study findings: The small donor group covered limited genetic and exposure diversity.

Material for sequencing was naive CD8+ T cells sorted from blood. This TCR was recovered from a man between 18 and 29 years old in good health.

CDR3 residues: CASSPGTGGTRVEQYF. In nucleotides, the CDR3 is TGTGCCAGCAGCCCAGGGACAGGTGGGACACGGGTCGAGCAGTACTTC. The chain links TRBV13 to TRBJ2-7; 8 bases agree with TRBD1. V lost 5 bases, J lost 6 bases, and 15 bases stayed unmatched. This CDR3 contains 16 residues. CDR1 and CDR2 (germline): PRHDT, FYEKMQ (reference sequence).